This TCR beta chain was documented in a study of cytomegalovirus exposure and HLA in healthy donors. The PCR ran on 60 Vbeta and 13 Jbeta primers. The data were produced by immunoSEQ multiplex PCR, yet TCRdb's version contains in-frame clones alone and is incomplete. Of approximately 140,000 clones in the sample, 70% to 90% were seen once. Per the germline V gene, CDR1 is LGHNA and CDR2 is YSLEER. The CDR3 loop spans 19 amino acids. Trimming removed 1 base from V and 4 bases from J; junction bases left unmatched: 16. Study-wide results and limits: A later analysis reported that several of the most significant clusters appeared to be linked to common viral pathogens, among them Epstein-Barr virus. In an earlier analysis, in some 500 donors, most V segments appeared productive either ~90% or ~30% of the time.

Note on this clone: What it recognizes is unknown.

Material: PBMCs. The receptor was isolated from a middle-aged woman in good health and CMV-seronegative. V gene TRBV4-3 combines with J gene TRBJ1-2; TRBD1 matches at 9 bases. The DNA of the CDR3 is TGCGCCAGCAGCCAAGTCTACGGCCGAAGTACAGGGGGCGGCTATGGCTACACCTTC. Residues: CASSQVYGRSTGGGYGYTF.